This T cell receptor (beta chain) was sequenced in a study of control samples from healthy donors and cancer patients. This clone was seen just once. Using immunoSEQ multiplex PCR, the repertoire was profiled, and TCRdb retains in-frame clones only, with some absent. This repertoire shows about 70,000 clones, about 87% found once; its top ten account for 25% to 35%. The V gene's germline CDR1 is MNHEY and CDR2 SMNVEV (reference sequence). CDR3 size: 15 residues. V was pared by 2 bases and J by 4 bases, with 12 bases between. Specimen: blood. The rearrangement joins TRBV27 to TRBJ2-1, with a weak D call TRBD1 (5 bases). The source is a man aged 45-60 years in good health. The CDR3 spells CASSLKGSLYNEQFF. DNA for the CDR3: TGTGCCAGCAGTTTAAAGGGGTCATTGTACAATGAGCAGTTCTTC.